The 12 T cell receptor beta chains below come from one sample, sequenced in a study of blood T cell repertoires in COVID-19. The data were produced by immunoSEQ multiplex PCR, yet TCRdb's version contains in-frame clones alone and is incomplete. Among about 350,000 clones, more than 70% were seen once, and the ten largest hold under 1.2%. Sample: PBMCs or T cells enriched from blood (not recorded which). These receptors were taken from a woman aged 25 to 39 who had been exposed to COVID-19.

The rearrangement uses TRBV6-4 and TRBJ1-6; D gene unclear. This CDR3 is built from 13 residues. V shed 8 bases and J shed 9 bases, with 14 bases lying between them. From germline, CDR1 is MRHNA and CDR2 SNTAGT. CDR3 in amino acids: CASSHEVSSPLHF. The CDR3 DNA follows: TGTGCCAGCTCCCATGAGGTTTCTTCACCCCTCCACTTT.

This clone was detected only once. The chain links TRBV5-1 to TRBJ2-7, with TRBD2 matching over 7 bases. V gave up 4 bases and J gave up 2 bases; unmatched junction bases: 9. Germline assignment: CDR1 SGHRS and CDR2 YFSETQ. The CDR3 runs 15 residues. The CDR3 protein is CASSANPSGPYEQYF. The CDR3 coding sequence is TGCGCCAGCAGCGCCAACCCTAGCGGCCCCTACGAGCAGTACTTC.

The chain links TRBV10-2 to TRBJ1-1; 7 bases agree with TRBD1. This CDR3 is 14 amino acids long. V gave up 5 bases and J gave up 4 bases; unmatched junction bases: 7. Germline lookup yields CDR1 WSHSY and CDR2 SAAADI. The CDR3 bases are TGCGCCAGCAGTAGATCGACAGGGACCACTGAAGCTTTCTTT. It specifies CASSRSTGTTEAFF.

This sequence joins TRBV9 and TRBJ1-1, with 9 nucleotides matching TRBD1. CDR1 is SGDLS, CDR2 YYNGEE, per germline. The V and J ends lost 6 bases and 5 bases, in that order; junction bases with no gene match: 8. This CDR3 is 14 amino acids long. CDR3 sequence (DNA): TGTGCCAGCAAACGCGGACAGGGGTTAACTGAAGCTTTCTTT. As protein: CASKRGQGLTEAFF.

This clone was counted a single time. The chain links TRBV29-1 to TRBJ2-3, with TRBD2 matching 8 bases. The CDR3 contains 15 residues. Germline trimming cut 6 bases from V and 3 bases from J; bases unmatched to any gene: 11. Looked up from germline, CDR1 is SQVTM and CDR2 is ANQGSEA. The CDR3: CSVMGGREATDTQYF. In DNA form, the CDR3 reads TGCAGCGTAATGGGGGGGCGGGAGGCAACAGATACGCAGTATTTT.

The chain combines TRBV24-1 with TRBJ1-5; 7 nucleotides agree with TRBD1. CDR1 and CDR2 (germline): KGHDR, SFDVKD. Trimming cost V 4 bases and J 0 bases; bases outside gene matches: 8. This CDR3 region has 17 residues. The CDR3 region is CATSDPDRVHSNQPQHF. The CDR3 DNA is TGTGCCACCAGTGACCCTGACAGGGTCCATAGCAATCAGCCCCAGCATTTT.

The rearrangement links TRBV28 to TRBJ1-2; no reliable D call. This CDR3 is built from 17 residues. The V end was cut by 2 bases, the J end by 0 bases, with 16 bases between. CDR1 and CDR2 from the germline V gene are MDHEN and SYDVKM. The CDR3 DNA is TGTGCCAGCAGTTTAGCGTTGGCAACAACAGCTAACTATGGCTACACCTTC. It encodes CASSLALATTANYGYTF.

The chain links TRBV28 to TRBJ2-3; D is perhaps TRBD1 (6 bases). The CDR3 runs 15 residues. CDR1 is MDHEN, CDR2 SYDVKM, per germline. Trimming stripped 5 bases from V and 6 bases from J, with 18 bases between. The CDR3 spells CASSPNRVVRDTQYF. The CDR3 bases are TGTGCCAGCAGTCCAAACAGGGTGGTGAGGGATACGCAGTATTTT.

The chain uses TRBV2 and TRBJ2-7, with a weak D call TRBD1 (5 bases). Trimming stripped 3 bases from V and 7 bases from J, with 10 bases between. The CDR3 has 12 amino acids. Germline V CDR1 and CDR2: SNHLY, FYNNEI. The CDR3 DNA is TGTGCCAGCAGTGACAGGGAACGAGAGCAGTACTTC. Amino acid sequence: CASSDREREQYF.

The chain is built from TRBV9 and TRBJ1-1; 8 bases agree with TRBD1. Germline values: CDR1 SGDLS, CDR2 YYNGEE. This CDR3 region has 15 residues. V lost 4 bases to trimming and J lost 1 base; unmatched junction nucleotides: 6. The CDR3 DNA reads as TGTGCCAGCAGCCCGGAGGACAGGGAGAACACTGAAGCTTTCTTT. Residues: CASSPEDRENTEAFF.

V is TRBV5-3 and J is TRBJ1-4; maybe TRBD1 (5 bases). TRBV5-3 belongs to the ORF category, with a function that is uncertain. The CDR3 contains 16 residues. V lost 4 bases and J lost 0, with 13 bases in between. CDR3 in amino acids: CARSPNSGPTNEKLFF. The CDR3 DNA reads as TGTGCCAGAAGCCCAAATTCAGGGCCAACTAATGAAAAACTGTTTTTT.

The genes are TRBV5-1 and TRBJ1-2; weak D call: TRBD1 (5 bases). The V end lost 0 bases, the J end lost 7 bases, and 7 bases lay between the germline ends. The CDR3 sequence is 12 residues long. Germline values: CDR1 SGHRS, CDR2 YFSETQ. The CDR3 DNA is TGCGCCAGCAGCTTGGAGGGGTCTGGCTACACCTTC. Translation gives CASSLEGSGYTF.